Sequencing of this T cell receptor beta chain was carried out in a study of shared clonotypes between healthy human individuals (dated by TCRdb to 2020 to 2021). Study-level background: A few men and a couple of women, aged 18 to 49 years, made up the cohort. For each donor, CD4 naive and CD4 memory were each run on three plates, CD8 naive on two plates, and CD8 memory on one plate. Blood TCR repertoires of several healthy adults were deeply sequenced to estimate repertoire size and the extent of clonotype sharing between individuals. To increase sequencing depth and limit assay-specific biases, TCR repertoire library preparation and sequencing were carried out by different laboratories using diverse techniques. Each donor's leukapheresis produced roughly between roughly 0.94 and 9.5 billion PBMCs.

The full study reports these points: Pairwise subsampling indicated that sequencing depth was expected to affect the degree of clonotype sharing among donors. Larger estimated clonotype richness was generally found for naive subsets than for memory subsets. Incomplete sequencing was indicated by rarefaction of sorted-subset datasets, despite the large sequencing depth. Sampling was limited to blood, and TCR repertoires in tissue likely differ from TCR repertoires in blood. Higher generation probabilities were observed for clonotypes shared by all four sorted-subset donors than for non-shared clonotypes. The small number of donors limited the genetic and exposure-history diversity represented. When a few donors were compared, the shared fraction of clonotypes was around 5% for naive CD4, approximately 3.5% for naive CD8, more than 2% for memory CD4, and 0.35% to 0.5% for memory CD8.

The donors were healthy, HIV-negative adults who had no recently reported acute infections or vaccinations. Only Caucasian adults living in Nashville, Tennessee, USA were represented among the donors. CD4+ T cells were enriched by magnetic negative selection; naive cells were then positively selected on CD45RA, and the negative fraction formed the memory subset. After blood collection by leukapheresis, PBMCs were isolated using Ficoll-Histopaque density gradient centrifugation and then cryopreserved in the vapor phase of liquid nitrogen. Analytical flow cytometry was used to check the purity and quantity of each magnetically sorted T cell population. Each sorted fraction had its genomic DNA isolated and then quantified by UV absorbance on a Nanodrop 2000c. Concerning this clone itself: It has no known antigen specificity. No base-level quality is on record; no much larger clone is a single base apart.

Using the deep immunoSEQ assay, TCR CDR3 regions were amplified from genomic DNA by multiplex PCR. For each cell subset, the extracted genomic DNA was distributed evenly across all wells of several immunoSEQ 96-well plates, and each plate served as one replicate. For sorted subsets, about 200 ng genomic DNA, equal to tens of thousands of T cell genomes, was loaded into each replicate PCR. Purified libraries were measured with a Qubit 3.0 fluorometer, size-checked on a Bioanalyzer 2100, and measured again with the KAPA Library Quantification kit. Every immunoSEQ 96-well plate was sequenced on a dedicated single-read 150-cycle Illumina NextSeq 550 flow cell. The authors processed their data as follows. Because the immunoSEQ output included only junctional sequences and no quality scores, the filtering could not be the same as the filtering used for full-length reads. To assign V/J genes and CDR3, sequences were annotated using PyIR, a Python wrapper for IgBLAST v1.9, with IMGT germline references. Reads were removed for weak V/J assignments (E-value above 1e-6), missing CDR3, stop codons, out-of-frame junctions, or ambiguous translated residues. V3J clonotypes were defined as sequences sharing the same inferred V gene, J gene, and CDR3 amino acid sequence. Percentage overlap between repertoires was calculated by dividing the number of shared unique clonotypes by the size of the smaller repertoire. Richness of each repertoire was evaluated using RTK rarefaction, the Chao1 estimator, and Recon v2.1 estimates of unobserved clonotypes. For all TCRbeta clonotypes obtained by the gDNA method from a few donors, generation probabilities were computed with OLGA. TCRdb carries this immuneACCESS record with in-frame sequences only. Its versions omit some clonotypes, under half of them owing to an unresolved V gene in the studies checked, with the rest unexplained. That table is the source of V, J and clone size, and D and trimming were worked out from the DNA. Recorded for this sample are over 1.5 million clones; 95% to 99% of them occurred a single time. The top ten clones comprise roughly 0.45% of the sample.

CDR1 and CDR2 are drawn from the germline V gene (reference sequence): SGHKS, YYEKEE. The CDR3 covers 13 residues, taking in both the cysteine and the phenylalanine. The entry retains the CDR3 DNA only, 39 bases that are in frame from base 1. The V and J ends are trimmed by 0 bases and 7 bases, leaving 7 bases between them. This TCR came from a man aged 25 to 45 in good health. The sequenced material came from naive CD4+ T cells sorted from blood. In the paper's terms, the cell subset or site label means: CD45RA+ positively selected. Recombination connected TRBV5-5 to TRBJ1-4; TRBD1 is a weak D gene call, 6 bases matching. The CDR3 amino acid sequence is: CASSLADSEKLFF. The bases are TGTGCCAGCAGCTTGGCGGACAGTGAAAAACTGTTTTTT. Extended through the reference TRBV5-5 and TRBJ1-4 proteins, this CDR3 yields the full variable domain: DAGVTQSPTHLIKTRGQQVTLRCSPISGHKSVSWYQQVLGQGPQFIFQYYEKEERGRGNFPDRFSARQFPNYSSELNVNALLLGDSALYLCASSLADSEKLFFGSGTQLSVL.